This T cell receptor (beta chain) was profiled in a study of early T cells in non-severe SARS-CoV-2 infection. In the study overall: It was bulk RNA from unsorted whole blood that was sequenced, and the chains were unpaired.

General study points: Private and CD4 specificities were missed by VDJdb matching, which favored anti-spike CD8 responses.

Germline CDR1 and CDR2: SGHRS and YFSETQ. CDR3 size: 15 residues. V lost 5 bases to trimming and J lost 1 base, with 13 bases between them. Individual cDNA molecules received unique molecular identifiers. TCRdb fed the 5' RACE reads into MiXCR, producing one record per CDR3 protein. This table has tens of thousands of distinct CDR3 sequences, approximately 10% appearing once. This clonotype was seen at least ten times. Its cognate antigen is unknown. The material was whole blood, obtained at baseline. The chain combines TRBV5-1 with TRBJ2-1, with D possibly matching TRBD1 (6 bases). The sequence was collected from an adult who was a healthcare worker with PCR-confirmed SARS-CoV-2 infection or an uninfected control (not recorded which). CDR3 region: CASSYSRGSYNEQFF. The CDR3 DNA is TGCGCCAGCAGTTATTCGAGGGGGTCCTACAATGAGCAGTTCTTC.